This T cell receptor (beta chain) was sequenced for a study of response to subunit inactivated influenza vaccine. Regarding the study as a whole: Only a handful of new T cells, the authors suggested, are recruited with each seasonal influenza vaccination.

Using its own MiXCR run on the RT-PCR reads, TCRdb lists one record per CDR3 protein. The data show about 160,000 distinct CDR3 sequences, around 9.9% seen once. This clonotype was counted at least ten times. Its target is unknown. This CDR3 is 15 amino acids long. After removal of 6 bases from V and 5 bases from J, the junction contained 7 bases not matched to a gene. Germline V CDR1 and CDR2: ENHRY, SYGVKD. The sequence was collected from a man between 45 and 60 years old who received an inactivated influenza vaccine. The sample here was non-naive T cells sorted from PBMCs, taken 40 to 50 days after vaccination. The chain couples TRBV10-3 to TRBJ1-6, with 7 nucleotides matching TRBD1. CDR3 region: CAIRERDRHNSPLHF. The CDR3 DNA reads TGTGCCATCAGGGAACGGGACAGACATAATTCACCCCTCCACTTT.